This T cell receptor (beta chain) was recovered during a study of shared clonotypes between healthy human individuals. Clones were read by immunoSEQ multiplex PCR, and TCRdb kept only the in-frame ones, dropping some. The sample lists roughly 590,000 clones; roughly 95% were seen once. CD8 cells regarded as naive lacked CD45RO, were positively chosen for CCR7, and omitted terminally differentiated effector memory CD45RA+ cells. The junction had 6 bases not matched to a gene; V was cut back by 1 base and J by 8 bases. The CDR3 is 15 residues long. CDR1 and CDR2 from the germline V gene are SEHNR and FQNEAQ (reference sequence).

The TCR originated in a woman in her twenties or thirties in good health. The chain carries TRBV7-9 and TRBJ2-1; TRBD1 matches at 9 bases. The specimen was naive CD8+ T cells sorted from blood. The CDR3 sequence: CASSLVGTGSDEQFF. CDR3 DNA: TGTGCCAGCAGCTTAGTCGGGACAGGGAGCGATGAGCAGTTCTTC.